A selection of T cell receptor beta chains follows, all from one sample in a study of blood T cell repertoires in COVID-19. Data came from immunoSEQ multiplex PCR; TCRdb stores just in-frame clones and leaves some out. Among 150,000 to 200,000 clones listed, around 67% were seen once. The sequenced sample consisted of peripheral blood. The source is a woman aged 80 or over with acute or convalescent COVID-19. Both conserved end residues are part of each CDR3. A D gene is named only where the DNA matches it firmly. Clone size is stated in some rows and not others, as once, few, many or a class when expanded.

>.|.|TRBJ2-7|TRBV28
TGTGCCAGCAGTCCCATCAACAGGGATGGCTACGAGCAGTACTTC
CASSPINRDGYEQYF
>.|.|TRBJ1-6|TRBV3-1/TRBV3-2
TGTGCCAGCAGCCAAGACGGGAATTCACCCCTCCACTTT
CASSQDGNSPLHF
>once|TRBD1|TRBJ1-6|TRBV3-1/TRBV3-2
TGTGCCAGCAGCTTAAGCCTCGGGACAGACAATTCACCCCTCCACTTT
CASSLSLGTDNSPLHF
>few|TRBD1|TRBJ1-1|TRBV3-1/TRBV3-2
TGTGCCAGCAGCCTTACGACAGGGCGGTACACTGAAGCTTTCTTT
CASSLTTGRYTEAFF
>once|TRBD1|TRBJ1-5|TRBV10-3
TGTGCCATCAGTAGGACAGGGGATGGCAATCAGCCCCAGCATTTT
CAISRTGDGNQPQHF
>.|TRBD2|TRBJ2-7|TRBV28
TGTGCCAGCAGTTCCTCCGGGACTAGCGGGAGCTACGAGCAGTACTTC
CASSSSGTSGSYEQYF
>.|.|TRBJ1-1|TRBV11-3
TGTGCCAGCAGCTGGACAGCTAACACTGAAGCTTTCTTT
CASSWTANTEAFF
>few|.|TRBJ1-2|TRBV4-2
TGTGCCAGCAGCCAAGATGGACTGGACTATGGCTACACCTTC
CASSQDGLDYGYTF
>.|TRBD1|TRBJ1-3|TRBV3-1/TRBV3-2
TGTGCCAGCAGCCAAGGGACAGGGGGCCTTGGGGGCACCATATATTTT
CASSQGTGGLGGTIYF
>.|.|TRBJ2-1|TRBV6-1
TGTGCCAGCAGTGATCCCCGACAGACTGAGCAGTTCTTC
CASSDPRQTEQFF
>.|TRBD1|TRBJ2-1|TRBV19
TGTGCCAGTAGCTGGACAGGGGCTAGCGGCGAGCAGTTCTTC
CASSWTGASGEQFF
>.|.|TRBJ2-1|TRBV2
TGTGCCAGCAGTCCACCTCCGGGACTCGAGCTTGGTCGTGAGCAGTTCTTC
CASSPPPGLELGREQFF
>.|.|TRBJ2-7|TRBV28
TGTGCCAGCAGGCGCCGGGACATGAGCTCCTACGAGCAGTACTTC
CASRRRDMSSYEQYF
>.|.|TRBJ1-4|TRBV5-4
TGTGCCAGCAGCCCCGGGGGGGCGCGCGGATCAAATGAAAAACTGTTTTTT
CASSPGGARGSNEKLFF
>.|.|TRBJ1-2|TRBV6-5
TGTGCCAGCAGCCGGCCTACAGGGGGCTACACCTTC
CASSRPTGGYTF
>.|TRBD1|TRBJ1-2|TRBV18
TGTGCCAGCTCACCTTTCAGGGGGGACTATGGCTACACCTTC
CASSPFRGDYGYTF
>.|TRBD2|TRBJ2-3|TRBV4-2
TGTGCCAGCAGCCAAGATCAGGTCCTAGCGGGAGGGACAGATACGCAGTATTTT
CASSQDQVLAGGTDTQYF
>.|TRBD2|TRBJ2-2|TRBV3-1/TRBV3-2
TGTGCCAGCAGCCTCGGGAGGACCGGGGAGCTGTTTTTT
CASSLGRTGELFF
>many|TRBD1|TRBJ1-6|TRBV9
TGTGCCAGCAGCAGGGATGGGGACAGCCATTCACCCCTCCACTTT
CASSRDGDSHSPLHF
>.|.|TRBJ2-3|TRBV9
TGTGCCAGCAGCGTAGGGAGGGCCGGCCGGGATACGCAGTATTTT
CASSVGRAGRDTQYF
>few|TRBD2|TRBJ2-2|TRBV9
TGTGCCAGCAGTCCGCGGGGGAAGGGCACCGGGGAGCTGTTTTTT
CASSPRGKGTGELFF
>.|TRBD2|TRBJ2-2|TRBV5-1
TGCGCCAGCAGCCCCCTGACTAGCGCGGACGGGGAGCTGTTTTTT
CASSPLTSADGELFF
>.|.|TRBJ2-3|TRBV29-1
TGCAGCGTTCACGGGGGAAGCACAGATACGCAGTATTTT
CSVHGGSTDTQYF
>.|.|TRBJ2-7|TRBV6-6
TGTGCCAGCAGGCAAGCTGCCGAGCAGTACTTC
CASRQAAEQYF
>.|TRBD2|TRBJ2-5|TRBV5-4
TGTGCCAGCACCCCCGGGGAGGGTTGGCAGACCCAGTACTTC
CASTPGEGWQTQYF
>.|.|TRBJ2-5|TRBV7-2
TGTGCCAGCAGCTTAGAATCTTGGGCGGGGACCCAGTACTTC
CASSLESWAGTQYF
>few|.|TRBJ2-2|TRBV18
TGTGCCAGCTCACCCGTAGCTAGCGACACCGGGGAGCTGTTTTTT
CASSPVASDTGELFF
>.|.|TRBJ2-3|TRBV11-3
TGTGCCAGCAGCTTAGGCCAGGACACAGATACGCAGTATTTT
CASSLGQDTDTQYF
>.|.|TRBJ1-6|TRBV7-2
TGTGCCAGCAGCTTAGCAGGGTCGGGGAATTCACCCCTCCACTTT
CASSLAGSGNSPLHF
>.|TRBD1|TRBJ1-1|TRBV5-5
TGTGCCAGCAGCTTGGAGGGACAGGGAGTACGGGCTTTCTTT
CASSLEGQGVRAFF
>.|TRBD2|TRBJ2-7|TRBV10-1
TGCGCCAGCAGTGAAGCGGGAGTCTTATTCGACGAGCAGTACTTC
CASSEAGVLFDEQYF
>.|TRBD2|TRBJ2-1|TRBV4-1
TGCGCCAGCACTGCCGGGACTAGCGGGTTTTATGAGCAGTTCTTC
CASTAGTSGFYEQFF
>.|TRBD2|TRBJ2-1|TRBV28
TGTGCTACGAACGGAGCGGGGTACAATGAGCAGTTCTTC
CATNGAGYNEQFF
>.|TRBD1|TRBJ2-5|TRBV27
TGTGCCAGCAGTTTATCCGGGACAGGGGGCTATGAGACCCAGTACTTC
CASSLSGTGGYETQYF
>many|TRBD2|TRBJ2-7|TRBV27
TGTGCCAGCAGTCCGGGACTAGCGGGAGGCCCTTGGTACGAGCAGTACTTC
CASSPGLAGGPWYEQYF
>.|.|TRBJ1-2|TRBV5-4
TGTGCCAGCAGCTTGGCGAACTCAGACTTTGGCTACACCTTC
CASSLANSDFGYTF
>.|TRBD1|TRBJ1-1|TRBV5-1
TGCGCCAGCAGCTCAAGGACAGGGGCAATCACTGAAGCTTTCTTT
CASSSRTGAITEAFF
>.|.|TRBJ2-2|TRBV7-9
TGTGCCAGCAGCTTTTTTCCCGGGAGAGGCACCGGGGAGCTGTTTTTT
CASSFFPGRGTGELFF
>.|.|TRBJ1-1|TRBV4-1
TGCGCCAGCAGCCAGGGAGGTAACACTGAAGCTTTCTTT
CASSQGGNTEAFF
>.|.|TRBJ1-1|TRBV7-2
TGTGCCAGCAGCTTAGTAGCAGACACTGAAGCTTTCTTT
CASSLVADTEAFF
>.|.|TRBJ2-5|TRBV18
TGTGCCAGCTCACCCCTCGACCAAGAGACCCAGTACTTC
CASSPLDQETQYF
>.|TRBD1|TRBJ1-5|TRBV7-8
TGTGCCAGCAGCTTGGACGACAGGGTTTGGCAGCCCCAGCATTTT
CASSLDDRVWQPQHF
>.|TRBD1|TRBJ1-5|TRBV18
TGTGCCAGCTCACCATTAACAATGGGACAGGGAGATTCAGCCCAGCATTTT
CASSPLTMGQGDSAQHF
>.|TRBD2|TRBJ2-5|TRBV3-1/TRBV3-2
TGTGCCAGCAGCCAATGGCCTAGCGGGAACCAAGGAACCCAGTACTTC
CASSQWPSGNQGTQYF
>.|TRBD1|TRBJ1-2|TRBV6-5
TGTGCCAGCAGTTTGTTCGGGACAGGGGTTGAGGGAGGCTACACCTTC
CASSLFGTGVEGGYTF
>.|.|TRBJ1-5|TRBV1
TGCACCAGCAGCCGCCAGGACAGGAGACAGCCCCAGCATTTT
CTSSRQDRRQPQHF
>.|TRBD2|TRBJ2-1|TRBV5-4
TGTGCCAGCAGCGGACCTAGCGGAGGCTCTTGGCATGAGCAGTTCTTC
CASSGPSGGSWHEQFF
>many|.|TRBJ2-2|TRBV4-1
TGCGCCAGCAGCCAAGACCCGGGAACCGGGGAGCTGTTTTTT
CASSQDPGTGELFF
>.|.|TRBJ2-1|TRBV6-2/TRBV6-3
TGTGCCAGCAGTCAGACTCCCTACAATGAGCAGTTCTTC
CASSQTPYNEQFF
>.|TRBD2|TRBJ2-1|TRBV28
TGTGCCAGCAGTGCACGGGGGGTTATCGGGTACAATGAGCAGTTCTTC
CASSARGVIGYNEQFF
>.|.|TRBJ1-2|TRBV4-1
TGCGCCAGCAGTTACGACAGAGATAACTATGGCTACACCTTC
CASSYDRDNYGYTF
>.|TRBD1|TRBJ1-6|TRBV30
TGTGCCTGGAGTGTAATAGACAGGGATAATTCACCCCTCCACTTT
CAWSVIDRDNSPLHF
>few|TRBD2|TRBJ2-7|TRBV11-2
TGTGCCAGCAGCGGACTAGCGGGAGTCTACGAGCAGTACTTC
CASSGLAGVYEQYF
>.|TRBD2|TRBJ2-2|TRBV29-1
TGCAGCGTCCTCGAGCCAGCGGGGATCACCGGGGAGCTGTTTTTT
CSVLEPAGITGELFF
>few|TRBD1|TRBJ1-1|TRBV28
TGTGCCAGCAGAACCGGCGGGACAGGGCGAGAGGCTTTCTTT
CASRTGGTGREAFF
>.|TRBD1|TRBJ2-7|TRBV4-1
TGCGCCAGCAGCCAATTTCCAGGGGGTTACGAGCAGTACTTC
CASSQFPGGYEQYF
>once|.|TRBJ1-1|TRBV28
TGTGCCAGCAGTCCCGTGGGGGGGGCTGGGACTGAAGCTTTCTTT
CASSPVGGAGTEAFF
>.|TRBD1|TRBJ2-2|TRBV7-9
TGTGCCAGCAGCTCACCGGGACAGGGTTACACCGGGGAGCTGTTTTTT
CASSSPGQGYTGELFF
>few|.|TRBJ2-6|TRBV18
TGTGCCAGCTCATCAAAGAGCTCTGGGGCCAACGTCCTGACTTTC
CASSSKSSGANVLTF